Presented here are 28 T cell receptor beta chains from one specimen sequenced in a study of T-cell reconstitution after alpha-beta-depleted transplantation in children. Using unique molecular identifiers, the investigators prepared the TCRbeta library. One entry per CDR3 protein, called by TCRdb with MiXCR from the PCR reads. The table records under 750,000 distinct CDR3 sequences, about 21% of them present only once. The specimen was PBMCs, mostly from graft donor cells, collected 360 days after TCRalphabeta/CD19-depleted stem cell transplant. All receptors derive from a boy younger than two who had a stem cell transplant for acute myeloid leukemia, so the T cells may come from the graft donor.

The chain has TRBV20-1 and TRBJ1-1, with D maybe TRBD1 (6 bases). This CDR3 is built from 14 residues. Germline V gene lookup returns CDR1 DFQATT and CDR2 SNEGSKA (reference sequence). V lost 4 bases to trimming and J lost 10 bases, with 22 bases between them. In DNA, the CDR3 is TGCAGTGCTATTGATTACAGGGCCGGGATTGGAGCTTTCTTT. It is translated as CSAIDYRAGIGAFF.

The rearrangement joins TRBV2 to TRBJ2-7; possibly TRBD2 for D (5 bases). The CDR3 sequence is 14 residues long. Germline V CDR1 and CDR2: SNHLY, FYNNEI. V dropped 2 bases and J dropped 2 bases, with 10 bases sitting between them. CDR3 region: CASSELPGTYEQYV. CDR3 in DNA: TGTGCCAGCAGTGAACTCCCGGGAACCTACGAGCAGTACGTC.

This clonotype was seen many times. This rearrangement joins TRBV6-1 to TRBJ1-1; TRBD1 matches at 8 bases. CDR1 and CDR2 from the germline V gene are MNHNS and SASEGT. J was trimmed by 4 bases and V by 6 bases; bases with no gene match: 7. The CDR3 has 14 residues. The CDR3 nucleotides are TGTGCCAGCAGCTCCCAGGGGGCGGTCACTGAAGCTTTCTTT. Translating it yields CASSSQGAVTEAFF.

Here the CDR3 DNA reads TGCGCCAGCAGTGTAATAGCGGGGGCCAGCGAGCAGTACGTC. Translation: CASSVIAGASEQYV. The genes are TRBV5-1 and TRBJ2-7, with 9 bases lining up with TRBD2. Germline-derived CDR1 and CDR2 are SGHRS and YFSETQ. The J segment lost 6 bases and the V segment lost 5 bases, leaving 9 bases of the junction unmatched. The CDR3 runs to 14 residues.

The chain has TRBV24-1 and TRBJ2-1, with 9 bases aligning to TRBD1. This CDR3 is built from 18 residues. CDR1 is KGHDR, CDR2 SFDVKD, per germline. Unmatched junction bases numbered 10, after V lost 2 bases and J lost 3 bases. The CDR3 DNA sequence: TGTGCCACCAGTGATTCGAGGGACAGGGATGTGAGCTACAATGAGCAGTTCTTC. Translated, it gives CATSDSRDRDVSYNEQFF.

In its sample, this clonotype was seen once. The CDR3 DNA reads TGTGCCAGCAGCTTGCTCAGCGGGGAACCGTTCTTC. As protein: CASSLLSGEPFF. This chain links TRBV5-4 with TRBJ2-1; 7 bases agree with TRBD2. The junction had 7 bases not matched to a gene; V was cut back by 1 base and J by 15 bases. The CDR3 totals 12 residues. Germline-derived CDR1 and CDR2 are SGHNT and YYREEE (reference sequence).

The rearrangement joins TRBV15 to TRBJ1-6; no clear D gene. Per the germline V gene, CDR1 is LNHNV and CDR2 is YYDKDF (reference sequence). The CDR3 spans 16 residues. Trimming pared 5 bases from V and 3 bases from J, leaving 14 bases between. The CDR3 here is CATSEIVLLYNSPLHF. The DNA for the CDR3 is TGTGCCACCAGCGAGATCGTCCTGCTCTATAATTCACCCCTCCACTTT.

In its sample, this clonotype was seen many times. CDR3 sequence (DNA): TGTGCCAGCAGCGGGGACAGTGGGGATTCAGATACGCAGTATTTT. Translated, it gives CASSGDSGDSDTQYF. The chain recombines TRBV9 with TRBJ2-3; 7 nucleotides line up with TRBD1. Losses at the gene ends were 3 bases for V and 4 bases for J; bases not matched to a gene: 8. Germline V CDR1 and CDR2: SGDLS, YYNGEE. CDR3 length equals 15 residues. Filled out from reference TRBV9 and TRBJ2-3, the complete variable domain reads DSGVTQTPKHLITATGQRVTLRCSPRSGDLSVYWYQQSLDQGLQFLIQYYNGEERAKGNILERFSAQQFPDLHSELNLSSLELGDSALYFCASSGDSGDSDTQYFGPGTRLTVL.

This clonotype was seen just once. The chain has TRBV6-2 or TRBV6-3 and TRBJ2-3; D tentatively fits TRBD1 or TRBD2 (5 bases each). V was shortened by 6 bases and J by 6 bases, with 10 bases between the two germline ends. CDR1 and CDR2 from the germline V gene are MNHEY and SVGEGT. The CDR3 runs 12 residues. The DNA of the CDR3 is TGTGCCAGCAGACGAGAGGGGGATACGCAGTATTTT. Residues: CASRREGDTQYF.

There are many counts of this clonotype. The chain uses TRBV7-9 and TRBJ2-1; D unresolved. V gave up 4 bases and J gave up 4 bases, with 14 bases separating them. CDR3 length: 15 amino acids. CDR1 is SEHNR, CDR2 FQNEAQ, per germline (reference sequence). The CDR3 protein is CASSSTGASYNEQFF. The DNA for the CDR3 is TGTGCCAGCAGCTCGACGGGCGCCTCGTACAATGAGCAGTTCTTC.

This clonotype came up many times. This sequence joins TRBV5-4 and TRBJ2-3; the match to TRBD1 covers 11 bases. V was pared by 0 bases and J by 4 bases, with 10 bases of the junction left unmatched. This CDR3 contains 18 residues. CDR1 is SGHNT, CDR2 YYREEE, per germline (reference sequence). The CDR3 loop reads CASSLGFRDRGFPDTQYF. Written as DNA, the CDR3 is TGTGCCAGCAGCTTGGGGTTCCGGGACAGGGGGTTTCCAGATACGCAGTATTTT.

The genes are TRBV7-2 and TRBJ2-3, with TRBD2 matching over 11 bases. CDR3 length: 16 amino acids. CDR1 and CDR2 from the germline V gene are SGHTA and FQGNSA. J lost 4 bases, V lost 4 bases, and 7 bases had no gene match. CDR3 sequence (DNA): TGTGCCAGCAGCTCCAATAGCGGGGGGGCCTCAGATACGCAGTATTTT. Protein sequence: CASSSNSGGASDTQYF. Supplemented by reference TRBV7-2 and TRBJ2-3, the full variable domain reads GAGVSQSPSNKVTEKGKDVELRCDPISGHTALYWYRQSLGQGLEFLIYFQGNSAPDKSGLPSDRFSAERTGGSVSTLTIQRTQQEDSAVYLCASSSNSGGASDTQYFGPGTRLTVL.

This clonotype came up a few times. The chain uses TRBV20-1 and TRBJ2-5, with 8 bases aligning to TRBD1. Trimming took 5 bases from V and 4 from J; bases not matched to a gene: 9. The CDR3 contains 14 residues. Germline V gives CDR1 DFQATT, CDR2 SNEGSKA (reference sequence). CDR3 amino acids: CSAASGGARETQYF. CDR3 nucleotide sequence: TGCAGTGCTGCCTCAGGGGGCGCGAGAGAGACCCAGTACTTC.

In this sample, this clonotype turned up once. The chain uses TRBV11-2 and TRBJ2-1; 8 bases agree with TRBD2. There are 15 residues in the CDR3. V lost 3 bases, J lost 3 bases, and 4 bases stayed unmatched. From germline, CDR1 is SGHAT and CDR2 FQNNGV. The CDR3: CASSFSSGRYNEQFF. CDR3 coding DNA: TGTGCCAGCAGCTTTTCTAGCGGGCGCTACAATGAGCAGTTCTTC.

This clonotype was detected ten times or more. The chain links TRBV15 to TRBJ1-5; the D is unclear. V lost 0 bases, J lost 3 bases, and 3 bases lay in between. The CDR3 is 13 amino acids. The germline CDR1 and CDR2 sequences are LNHNV and YYDKDF (reference sequence). Written as DNA, the CDR3 is TGTGCCACCAGCAGAGACCTCAATCAGCCCCAGCATTTT. This translates into CATSRDLNQPQHF.

Only a few counts were recorded for this clonotype. V and J are TRBV7-2 and TRBJ2-5, with 8 nucleotides matching TRBD1. The ends lost 5 bases at V and 8 bases at J; junction bases unmatched: 7. This CDR3 spans 13 amino acids. CDR1 SGHTA and CDR2 FQGNSA come from the germline V gene. The CDR3 protein is CASSTGTGETQYF. CDR3 nucleotide sequence: TGTGCCAGCAGCACCGGGACAGGTGAAACCCAGTACTTC.

This clonotype was seen at least ten times. The chain combines TRBV5-1 with TRBJ2-2; 9 nucleotides line up with TRBD1. CDR3 length: 15 amino acids. The ends lost 2 bases at V and 4 bases at J; junction bases unmatched: 3. From germline, CDR1 is SGHRS and CDR2 YFSETQ. The CDR3 DNA sequence: TGCGCCAGCAGCTTACCGGGACAGGGCACCGGGGAGCTGTTTTTT. Encoded protein: CASSLPGQGTGELFF.

This chain connects TRBV20-1 to TRBJ2-3; TRBD1 might be the D (6 bases). Germline V lookup: CDR1 DFQATT, CDR2 SNEGSKA (reference sequence). The CDR3 totals 15 residues. V was cut by 5 bases and J by 1 base, with 16 bases left in between. CDR3 bases: TGCAGTGCTTTAGACGGACAGTATCGCACAGATACGCAGTATTTT. It encodes CSALDGQYRTDTQYF.

This clonotype was recorded at least ten times. The chain uses TRBV12-3 or TRBV12-4 and TRBJ2-3; weak D call: TRBD2 (6 bases). The CDR3 runs 17 residues. Trimming removed 3 bases at V and 1 base at J, with 17 bases between. CDR3 amino acids: CASSFEGLTLGTDTQYF. The CDR3 DNA reads TGTGCCAGCAGTTTTGAGGGACTCACGCTAGGCACAGATACGCAGTATTTT.

This clonotype showed up just a few times. This chain links TRBV5-1 with TRBJ2-1, with no clear D. V was cut by 4 bases and J by 0 bases, with 14 bases left in between. Germline CDR1 SGHRS, CDR2 YFSETQ. The CDR3 totals 16 residues. The CDR3: CASSPADRSSYNEQFF. The CDR3 DNA sequence: TGCGCCAGCAGCCCCGCGGATCGGAGCTCCTACAATGAGCAGTTCTTC.

V is TRBV20-1 and J is TRBJ2-3, with a weak D call TRBD1 (6 bases). Germline V CDR1 and CDR2: DFQATT, SNEGSKA (reference sequence). The CDR3 totals 13 residues. Between the trimmed V and J ends, which lost 3 bases and 2 bases, there was a span of 9 bases. DNA for the CDR3: TGCAGTGCTAGCCGACAGGTCACAGATACGCAGTATTTT. Encoded protein: CSASRQVTDTQYF.

The rearrangement links TRBV18 to TRBJ1-1; TRBD1 aligns across 11 bases. Germline V gene sequence: CDR1 KGHSH, CDR2 LQKENI. V was clipped by 3 bases and J by 4 bases; unmatched bases: 10. The CDR3 runs to 17 residues. CDR3 sequence reads: CASSPSGQGGRGTEAFF. The CDR3 DNA is TGTGCCAGCTCACCCTCGGGACAGGGGGGGAGAGGCACTGAAGCTTTCTTT.

Ten or more counts support this clonotype. The chain carries TRBV5-1 and TRBJ2-7, with D perhaps matching TRBD1 or TRBD2 (5 bases each). Deletions cut 3 bases from V and 6 bases from J, with 19 bases between. The CDR3 runs 15 residues. Germline-derived CDR1 and CDR2 are SGHRS and YFSETQ. CDR3: CASSSHGGDRSEQYV. DNA of the CDR3: TGCGCCAGCAGCTCCCATGGGGGAGACAGATCCGAGCAGTACGTC.

This clonotype was observed a handful of times. This chain joins TRBV18 and TRBJ2-7; maybe TRBD1 (5 bases). CDR3 length equals 15 residues. Trimming pared 4 bases from V and 2 bases from J, leaving 15 bases between. Germline V CDR1 and CDR2: KGHSH, LQKENI. The DNA of the CDR3 is TGTGCCAGCTCACATGGGCAGGGTAGAGCCTACGAGCAGTACTTC. As protein: CASSHGQGRAYEQYF.

The chain carries TRBV6-1 and TRBJ1-5; D is unclear. Germline V CDR1 and CDR2: MNHNS, SASEGT. The CDR3 sequence is 16 residues long. With 0 bases removed from V and 6 bases from J, the gap between germline ends came to 15 bases. In DNA form, the CDR3 reads TGTGCCAGCAGTGAAGCGTATGTTGGCGGTTCTCAGCCCCAGCATTTT. It codes for CASSEAYVGGSQPQHF.

CDR3 nucleotide sequence: TGTGCCAGCTTACCGGGGGGGGCACCTCCTTTCACAGATACGCAGTATTTT. Its translation is CASLPGGAPPFTDTQYF. The rearrangement uses TRBV6-1 and TRBJ2-3, with 8 bases fitting TRBD2. In germline, CDR1 is MNHNS, CDR2 SASEGT. V lost 8 bases and J lost 2; bases outside the gene matches: 15. This CDR3 has 17 amino acids.

This clonotype appeared many times. CDR3 coding DNA: TGTGCCATCAGTGAGTCGAATAGGCAGCCCCTAGCCAAAAACATTCAGTACTTC. Translating it yields CAISESNRQPLAKNIQYF. The rearrangement joins TRBV10-3 to TRBJ2-4; D remains ambiguous. Per the germline V gene, CDR1 is ENHRY and CDR2 is SYGVKD. V lost 0 bases and J 0 bases, leaving 15 bases between the germline ends. The CDR3 has 18 amino acids.

This clonotype was found many times. CDR3 nucleotide sequence: TGTGCCAGCAGCTTAGGGGGGTCTAACGAAGAGACCCAGTACTTC. It yields the protein CASSLGGSNEETQYF. This chain uses TRBV7-2 with TRBJ2-5; D is possibly TRBD1 or TRBD2 (5 bases each). The CDR3 contains 15 residues. V shed 1 base and J shed 3 bases, with 12 bases lying between them. The germline V gene encodes CDR1 SGHTA and CDR2 FQGNSA.